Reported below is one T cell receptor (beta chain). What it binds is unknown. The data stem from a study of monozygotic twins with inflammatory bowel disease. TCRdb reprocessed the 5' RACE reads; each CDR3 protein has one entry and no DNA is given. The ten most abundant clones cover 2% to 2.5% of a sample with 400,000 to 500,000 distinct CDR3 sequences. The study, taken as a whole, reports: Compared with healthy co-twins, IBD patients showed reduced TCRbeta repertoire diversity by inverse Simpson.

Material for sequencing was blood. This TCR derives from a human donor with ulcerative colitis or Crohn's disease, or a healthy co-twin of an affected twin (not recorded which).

The CDR3 loop is CASSNVHGRARTDTQYF. V is TRBV6-5 and J is TRBJ2-3; the TCRdb D gene call, TRBD2, has no DNA to confirm it. The germline CDR1 and CDR2 sequences are MNHEY and SVGAGI. The CDR3 sequence is 17 residues long.